This entry features one T cell receptor beta chain sequence. The CDR3 totals 13 residues. The germline V gene encodes CDR1 MDHEN and CDR2 SYDVKM. Unmatched junction bases numbered 3, after V lost 7 bases and J lost 1 base. The data derive from a study of T cells in Graves' hyperthyroidism and ophthalmopathy. TCR beta CDR3 regions were amplified from RNA. In the first-round RT-PCR of the TCR CDR3, the HTBI primer set was used. TCRdb reanalysed the multiplex PCR reads using MiXCR and keeps one entry per CDR3 protein. The sample contains around 300,000 distinct CDR3 sequences, 25% to 30% of which appear only once.

The sequenced material came from blood. The chain uses TRBV28 and TRBJ1-1; 7 bases map to TRBD1. The sequence was collected from a middle-aged man with Graves' hyperthyroidism that later progressed to Graves' ophthalmopathy. CDR3 sequence: CASINRGNTEAFF. CDR3 nucleotide sequence: TGTGCCAGCATCAACAGGGGGAACACTGAAGCTTTCTTT.